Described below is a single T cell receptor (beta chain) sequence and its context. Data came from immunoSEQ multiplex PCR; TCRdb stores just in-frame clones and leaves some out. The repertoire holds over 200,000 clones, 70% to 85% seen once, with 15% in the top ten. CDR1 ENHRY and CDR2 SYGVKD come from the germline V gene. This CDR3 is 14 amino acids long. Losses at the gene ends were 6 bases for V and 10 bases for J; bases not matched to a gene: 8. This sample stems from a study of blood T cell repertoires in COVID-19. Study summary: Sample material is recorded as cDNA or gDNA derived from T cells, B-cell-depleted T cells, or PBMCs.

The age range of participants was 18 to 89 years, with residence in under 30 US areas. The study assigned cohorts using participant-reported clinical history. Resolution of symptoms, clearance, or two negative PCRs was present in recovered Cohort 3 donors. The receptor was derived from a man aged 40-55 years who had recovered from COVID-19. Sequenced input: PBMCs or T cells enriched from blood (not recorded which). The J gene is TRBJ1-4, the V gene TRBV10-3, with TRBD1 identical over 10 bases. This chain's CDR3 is CAISAGTGVGKLFF. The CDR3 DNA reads TGTGCCATCAGCGCCGGGACAGGGGTGGGAAAACTGTTTTTT.